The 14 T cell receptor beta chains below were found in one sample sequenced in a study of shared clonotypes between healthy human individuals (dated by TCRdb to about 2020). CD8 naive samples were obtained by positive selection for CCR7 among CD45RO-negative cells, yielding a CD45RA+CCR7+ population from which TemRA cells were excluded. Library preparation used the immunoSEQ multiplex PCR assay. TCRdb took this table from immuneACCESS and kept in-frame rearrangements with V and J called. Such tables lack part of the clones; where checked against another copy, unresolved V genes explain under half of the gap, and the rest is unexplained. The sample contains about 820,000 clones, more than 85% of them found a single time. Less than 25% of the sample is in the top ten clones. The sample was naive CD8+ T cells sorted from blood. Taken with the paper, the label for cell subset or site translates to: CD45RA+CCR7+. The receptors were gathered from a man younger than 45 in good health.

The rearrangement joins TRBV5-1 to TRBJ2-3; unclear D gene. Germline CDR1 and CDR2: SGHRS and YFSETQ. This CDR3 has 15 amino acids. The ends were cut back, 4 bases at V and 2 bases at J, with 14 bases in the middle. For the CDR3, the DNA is TGCGCCAGCAGCCGGTCGGGTACTTACACAGATACGCAGTATTTT. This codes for CASSRSGTYTDTQYF.

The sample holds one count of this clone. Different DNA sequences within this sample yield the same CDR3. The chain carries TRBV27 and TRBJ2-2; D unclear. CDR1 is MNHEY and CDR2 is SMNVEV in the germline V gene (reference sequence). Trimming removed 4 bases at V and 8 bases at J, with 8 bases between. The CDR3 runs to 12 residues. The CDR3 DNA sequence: TGTGCCAGCAGTTATCTGGGTGGGGAGCTGTTTTTT. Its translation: CASSYLGGELFF.

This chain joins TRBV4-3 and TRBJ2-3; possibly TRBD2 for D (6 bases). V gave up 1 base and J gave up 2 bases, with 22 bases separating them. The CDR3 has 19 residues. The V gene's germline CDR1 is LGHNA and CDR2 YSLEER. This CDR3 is CASSQGVSSGGRSTDTQYF. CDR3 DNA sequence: TGCGCCAGCAGCCAAGGTGTCTCAAGTGGTGGGAGGTCCACAGATACGCAGTATTTT.

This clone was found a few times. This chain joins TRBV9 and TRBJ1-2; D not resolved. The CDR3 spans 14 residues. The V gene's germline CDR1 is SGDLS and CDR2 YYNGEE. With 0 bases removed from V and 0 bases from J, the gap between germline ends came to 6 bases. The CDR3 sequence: CASSVGSTNYGYTF. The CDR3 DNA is TGTGCCAGCAGCGTAGGGAGCACTAACTATGGCTACACCTTC.

This CDR3 is CARSLSGVSNTEAFF. In nucleotides, the CDR3 is TGTGCCAGAAGCTTGTCAGGGGTGTCGAACACTGAAGCTTTCTTT. The gene calls are TRBV5-3 and TRBJ1-1; tentative D call: TRBD1 (6 bases). TRBV5-3 is reported as an ORF; its role is uncertain. V lost 1 base to trimming and J lost 1 base, with 11 bases between them. The length of the CDR3 is 15 residues.

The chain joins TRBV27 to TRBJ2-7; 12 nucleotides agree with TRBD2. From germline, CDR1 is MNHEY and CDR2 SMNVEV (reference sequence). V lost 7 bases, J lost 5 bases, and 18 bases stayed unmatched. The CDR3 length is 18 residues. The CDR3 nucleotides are TGTGCCAGCACCACCAGGCCTAGCGGGAGGGTCCTCCTAGACGAGCAGTACTTC. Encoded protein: CASTTRPSGRVLLDEQYF.

CDR3 DNA: TGTGCCAGCAGCTTAGGGGTAGCGGGAGACTTAGTCGGGGAGCTGTTTTTT. Protein sequence: CASSLGVAGDLVGELFF. V and J are TRBV7-2 and TRBJ2-2, with 9 bases identical to TRBD2. This CDR3 region has 17 residues. J lost 7 bases, V lost 1 base, and 10 bases had no gene match. In germline, CDR1 is SGHTA, CDR2 FQGNSA.

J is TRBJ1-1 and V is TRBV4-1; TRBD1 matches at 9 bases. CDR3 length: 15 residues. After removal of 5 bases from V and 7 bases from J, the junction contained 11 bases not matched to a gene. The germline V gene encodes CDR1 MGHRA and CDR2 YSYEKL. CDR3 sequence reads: CASSISTGGADEAFF. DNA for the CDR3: TGCGCCAGCAGCATCAGCACAGGGGGCGCTGATGAAGCTTTCTTT.

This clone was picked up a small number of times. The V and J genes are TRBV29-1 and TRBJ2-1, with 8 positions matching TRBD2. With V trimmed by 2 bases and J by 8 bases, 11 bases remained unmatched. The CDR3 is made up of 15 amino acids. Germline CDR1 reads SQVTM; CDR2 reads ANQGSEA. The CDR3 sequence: CSVEHMGLEGHEQFF. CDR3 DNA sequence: TGCAGCGTTGAACATATGGGACTAGAGGGCCATGAGCAGTTCTTC.

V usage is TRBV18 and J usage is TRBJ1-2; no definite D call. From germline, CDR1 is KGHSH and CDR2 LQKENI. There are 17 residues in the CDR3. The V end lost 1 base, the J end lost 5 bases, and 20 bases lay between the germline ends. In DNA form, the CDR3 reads TGTGCCAGCTCACCACGGGAGTATCGGGAGACAATATATGGCTACACCTTC. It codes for CASSPREYRETIYGYTF.

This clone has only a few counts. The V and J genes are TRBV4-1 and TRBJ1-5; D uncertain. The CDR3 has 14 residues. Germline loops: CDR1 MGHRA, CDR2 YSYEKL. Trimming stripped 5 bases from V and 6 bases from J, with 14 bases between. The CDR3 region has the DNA TGCGCCAGCAGCGAACGTAAGGACGTTCAGCCCCAGCATTTT. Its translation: CASSERKDVQPQHF.

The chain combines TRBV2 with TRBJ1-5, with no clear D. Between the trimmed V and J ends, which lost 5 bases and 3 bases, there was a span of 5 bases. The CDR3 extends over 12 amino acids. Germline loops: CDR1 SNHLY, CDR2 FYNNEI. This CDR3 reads CASSWTNQPQHF. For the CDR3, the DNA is TGTGCCAGCAGTTGGACCAATCAGCCCCAGCATTTT.

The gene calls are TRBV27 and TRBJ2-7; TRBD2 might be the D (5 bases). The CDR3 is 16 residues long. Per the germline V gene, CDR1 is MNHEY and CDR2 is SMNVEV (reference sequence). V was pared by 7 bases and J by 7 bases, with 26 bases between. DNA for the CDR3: TGTGCCAGCAACCCAAGGGCGGGTGGCCCCCAGTGGGAGCAGTACTTC. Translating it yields CASNPRAGGPQWEQYF.

CDR3 protein: CASSLSLGEVSPQHF. The DNA for the CDR3 is TGTGCCAGCAGCTTAAGTCTTGGCGAGGTTTCGCCCCAGCATTTT. The chain carries TRBV7-2 and TRBJ1-5, with D uncertain. In germline, CDR1 is SGHTA, CDR2 FQGNSA. Trimming removed 2 bases at V and 9 bases at J, with 17 bases between. The CDR3 is 15 amino acids.